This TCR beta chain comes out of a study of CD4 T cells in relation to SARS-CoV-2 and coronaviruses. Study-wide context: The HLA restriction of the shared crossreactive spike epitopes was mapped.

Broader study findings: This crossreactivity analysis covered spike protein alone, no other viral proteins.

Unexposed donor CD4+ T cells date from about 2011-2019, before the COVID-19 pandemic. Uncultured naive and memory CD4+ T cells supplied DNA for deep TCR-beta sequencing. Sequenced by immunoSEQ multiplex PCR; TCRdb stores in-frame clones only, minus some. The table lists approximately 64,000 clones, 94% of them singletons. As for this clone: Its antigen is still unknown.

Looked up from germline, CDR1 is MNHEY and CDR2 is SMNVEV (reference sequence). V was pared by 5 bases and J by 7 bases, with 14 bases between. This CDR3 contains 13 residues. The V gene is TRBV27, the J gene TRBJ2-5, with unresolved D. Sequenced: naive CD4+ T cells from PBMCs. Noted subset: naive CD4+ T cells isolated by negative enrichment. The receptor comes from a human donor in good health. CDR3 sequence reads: CASSMQAWGTQYF. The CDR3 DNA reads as TGTGCCAGCAGTATGCAGGCTTGGGGGACCCAGTACTTC.